This T cell receptor (beta chain) was recovered during a study of shared clonotypes between healthy human individuals. Profiling relied on immunoSEQ multiplex PCR, and the TCRdb table lists in-frame clones only, not all of them. Of about 2.1 million clones listed, more than 85% were seen once; the top ten hold roughly 1.8%. CD8 cells classed as naive were CD45RO-negative and positively selected for CCR7, excluding terminally differentiated effector memory CD45RA+ cells. V gave up 3 bases and J gave up 3 bases, with 16 bases separating them. Germline values: CDR1 SQVTM, CDR2 ANQGSEA. The CDR3 loop spans 15 amino acids.

The TCR originated in a man aged 18 to 35 in good health. Some clones in this sample may be carry-over from other donors' samples. What was sequenced was naive CD8+ T cells from PBMCs. The chain employs TRBV29-1 and TRBJ2-3; D call uncertain. CDR3 nucleotides: TGCAGCGTTGATTGGCGCGATCGTTTAACAGATACGCAGTATTTT. Its translation is CSVDWRDRLTDTQYF.